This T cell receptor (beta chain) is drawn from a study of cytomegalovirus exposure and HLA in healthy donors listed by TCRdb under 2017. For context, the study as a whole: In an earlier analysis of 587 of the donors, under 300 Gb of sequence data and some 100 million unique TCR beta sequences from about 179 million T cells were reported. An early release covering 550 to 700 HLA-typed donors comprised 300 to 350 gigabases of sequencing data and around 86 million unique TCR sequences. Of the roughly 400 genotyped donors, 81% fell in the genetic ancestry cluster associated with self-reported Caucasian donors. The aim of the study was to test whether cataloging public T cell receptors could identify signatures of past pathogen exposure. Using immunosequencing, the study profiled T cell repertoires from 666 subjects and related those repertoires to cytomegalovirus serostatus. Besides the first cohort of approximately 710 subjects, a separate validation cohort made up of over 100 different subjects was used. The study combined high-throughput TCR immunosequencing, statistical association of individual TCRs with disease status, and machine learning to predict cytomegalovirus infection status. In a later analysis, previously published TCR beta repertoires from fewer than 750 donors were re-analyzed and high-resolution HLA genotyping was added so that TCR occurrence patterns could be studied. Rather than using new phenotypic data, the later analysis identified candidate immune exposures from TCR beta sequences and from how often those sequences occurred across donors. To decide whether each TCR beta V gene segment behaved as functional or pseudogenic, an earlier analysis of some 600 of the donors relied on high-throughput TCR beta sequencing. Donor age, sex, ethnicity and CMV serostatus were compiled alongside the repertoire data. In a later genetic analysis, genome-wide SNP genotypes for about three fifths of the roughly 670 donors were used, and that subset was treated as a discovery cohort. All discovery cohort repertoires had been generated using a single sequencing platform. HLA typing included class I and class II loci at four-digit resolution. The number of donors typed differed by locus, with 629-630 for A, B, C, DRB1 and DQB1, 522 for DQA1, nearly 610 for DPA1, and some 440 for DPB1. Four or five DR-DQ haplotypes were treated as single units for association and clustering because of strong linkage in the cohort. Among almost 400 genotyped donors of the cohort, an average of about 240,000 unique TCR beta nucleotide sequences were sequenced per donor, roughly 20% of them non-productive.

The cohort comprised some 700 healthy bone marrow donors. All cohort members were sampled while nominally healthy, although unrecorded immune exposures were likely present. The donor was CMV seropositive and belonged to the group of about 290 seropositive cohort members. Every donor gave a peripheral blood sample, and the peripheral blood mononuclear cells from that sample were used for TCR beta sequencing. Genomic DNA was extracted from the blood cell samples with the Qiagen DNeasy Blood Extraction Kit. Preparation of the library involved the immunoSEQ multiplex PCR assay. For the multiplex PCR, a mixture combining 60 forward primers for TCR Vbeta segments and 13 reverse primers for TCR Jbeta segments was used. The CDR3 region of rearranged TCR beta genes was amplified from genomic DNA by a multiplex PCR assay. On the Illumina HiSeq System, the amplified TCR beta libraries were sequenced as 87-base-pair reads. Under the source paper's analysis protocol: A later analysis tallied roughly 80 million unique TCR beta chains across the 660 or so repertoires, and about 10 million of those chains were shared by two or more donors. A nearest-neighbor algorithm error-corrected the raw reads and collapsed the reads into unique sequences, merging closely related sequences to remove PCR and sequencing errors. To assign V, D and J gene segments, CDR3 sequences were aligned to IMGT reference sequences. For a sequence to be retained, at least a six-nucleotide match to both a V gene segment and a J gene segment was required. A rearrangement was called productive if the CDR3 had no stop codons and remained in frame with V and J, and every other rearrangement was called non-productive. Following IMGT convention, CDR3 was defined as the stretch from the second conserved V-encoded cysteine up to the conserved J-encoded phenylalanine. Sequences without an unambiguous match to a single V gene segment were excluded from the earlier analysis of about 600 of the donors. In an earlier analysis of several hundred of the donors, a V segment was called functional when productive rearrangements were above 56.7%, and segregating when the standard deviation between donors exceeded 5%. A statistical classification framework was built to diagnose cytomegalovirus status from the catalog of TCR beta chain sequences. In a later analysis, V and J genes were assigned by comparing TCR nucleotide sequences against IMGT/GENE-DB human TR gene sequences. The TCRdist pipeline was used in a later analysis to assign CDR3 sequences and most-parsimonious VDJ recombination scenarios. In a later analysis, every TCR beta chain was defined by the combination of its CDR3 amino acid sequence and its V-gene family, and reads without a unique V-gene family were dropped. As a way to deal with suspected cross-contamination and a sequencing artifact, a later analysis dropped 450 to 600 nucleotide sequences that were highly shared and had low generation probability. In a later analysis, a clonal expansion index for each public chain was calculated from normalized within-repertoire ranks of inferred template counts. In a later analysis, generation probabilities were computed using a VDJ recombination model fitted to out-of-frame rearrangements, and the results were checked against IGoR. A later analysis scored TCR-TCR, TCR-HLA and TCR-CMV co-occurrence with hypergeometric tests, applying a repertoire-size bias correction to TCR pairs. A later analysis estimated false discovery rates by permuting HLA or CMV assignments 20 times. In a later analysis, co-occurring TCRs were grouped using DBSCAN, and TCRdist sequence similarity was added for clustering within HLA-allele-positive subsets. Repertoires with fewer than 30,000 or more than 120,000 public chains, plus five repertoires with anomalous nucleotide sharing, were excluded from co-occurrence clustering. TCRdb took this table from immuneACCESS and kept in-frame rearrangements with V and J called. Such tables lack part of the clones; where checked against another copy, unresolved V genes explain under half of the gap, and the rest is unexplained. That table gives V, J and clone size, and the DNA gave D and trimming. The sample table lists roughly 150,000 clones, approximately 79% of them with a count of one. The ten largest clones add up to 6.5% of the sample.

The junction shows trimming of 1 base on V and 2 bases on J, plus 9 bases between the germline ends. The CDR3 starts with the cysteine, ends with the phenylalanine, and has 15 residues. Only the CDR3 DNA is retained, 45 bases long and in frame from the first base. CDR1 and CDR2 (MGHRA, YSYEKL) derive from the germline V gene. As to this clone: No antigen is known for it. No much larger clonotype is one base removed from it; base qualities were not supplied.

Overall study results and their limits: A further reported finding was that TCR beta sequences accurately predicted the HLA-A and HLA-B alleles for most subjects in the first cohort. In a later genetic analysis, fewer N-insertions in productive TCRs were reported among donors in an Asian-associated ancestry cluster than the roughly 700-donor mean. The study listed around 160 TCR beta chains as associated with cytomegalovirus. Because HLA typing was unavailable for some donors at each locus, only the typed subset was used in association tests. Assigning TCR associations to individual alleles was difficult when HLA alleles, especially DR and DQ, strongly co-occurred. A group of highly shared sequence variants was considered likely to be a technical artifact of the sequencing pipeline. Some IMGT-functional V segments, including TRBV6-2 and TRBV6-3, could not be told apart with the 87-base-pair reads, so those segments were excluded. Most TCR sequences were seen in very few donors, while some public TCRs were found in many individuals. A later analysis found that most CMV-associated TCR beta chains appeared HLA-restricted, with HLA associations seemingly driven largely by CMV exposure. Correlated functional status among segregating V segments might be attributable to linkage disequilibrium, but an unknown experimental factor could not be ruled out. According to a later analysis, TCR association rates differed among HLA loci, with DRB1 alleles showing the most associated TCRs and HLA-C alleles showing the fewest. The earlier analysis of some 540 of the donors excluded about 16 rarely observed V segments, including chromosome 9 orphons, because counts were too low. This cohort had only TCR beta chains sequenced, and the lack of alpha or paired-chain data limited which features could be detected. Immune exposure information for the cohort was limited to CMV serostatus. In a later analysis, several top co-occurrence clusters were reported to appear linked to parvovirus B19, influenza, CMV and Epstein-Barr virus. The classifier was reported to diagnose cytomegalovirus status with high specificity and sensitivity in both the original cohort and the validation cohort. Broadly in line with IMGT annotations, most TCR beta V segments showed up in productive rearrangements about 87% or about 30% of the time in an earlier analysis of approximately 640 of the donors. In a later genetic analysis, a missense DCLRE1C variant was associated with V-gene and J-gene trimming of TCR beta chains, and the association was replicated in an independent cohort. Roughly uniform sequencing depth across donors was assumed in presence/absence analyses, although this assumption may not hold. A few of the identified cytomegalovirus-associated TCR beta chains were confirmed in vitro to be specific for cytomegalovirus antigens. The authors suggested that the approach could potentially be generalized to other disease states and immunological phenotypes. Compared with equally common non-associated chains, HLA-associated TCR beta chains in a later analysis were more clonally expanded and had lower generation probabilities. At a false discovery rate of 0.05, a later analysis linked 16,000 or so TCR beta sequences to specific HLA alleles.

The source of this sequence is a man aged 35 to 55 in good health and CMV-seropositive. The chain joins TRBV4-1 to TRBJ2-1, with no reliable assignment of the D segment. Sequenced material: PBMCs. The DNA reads TGCGCCAGCAGCCAAGTCAAACCGGCCTACAATGAGCAGTTCTTC. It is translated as CASSQVKPAYNEQFF.